This T cell receptor beta chain was identified in a study of beta chain features in type 1 diabetes (dated by TCRdb to the late 2010s). At the level of the whole study: Patients and healthy donors did not differ in mean age, gender distribution, total cell number or subset yield. A total of 107,917,701 sorted cells were examined across all samples, and the number of cells per subset was strongly correlated with RNA yield. The study compared the TCRB repertoires of sorted circulating CD4+ T cell subsets in recently diagnosed type 1 diabetes patients with those in matched healthy donors. Regulatory and stem cell-like memory subsets were obtained from only 8 patients and roughly 8 healthy donors, while naive and central memory subsets were obtained from all 30 or so donors.

All of the isolated RNA was reverse transcribed with the High Capacity cDNA Reverse Transcription Kit, so expressed TCRB transcripts were sequenced. Naive, central memory and regulatory T cell samples underwent deep immunoSEQ sequencing, averaging about 3.5 million total reads per sample. After sorted cells were lysed in RLT buffer, RNA was extracted with DNase-treated RNeasy Micro or Mini kits, with the choice depending on cell number. Each cell subset was processed separately to prevent cross-contamination, with patient and healthy donor samples processed together. The immunoSEQ multiplex PCR was used to amplify TCRB sequences from cDNA, generating 87-bp fragments that spanned the CDR3 region. Sequencing of the amplicons was performed on the Illumina HiSeq platform. As for the authors' bioinformatics: Synthetic template baselines were used to correct PCR bias computationally, reads within Hamming distance 2 were collapsed, and singletons that could not be merged were discarded. Reads were aligned to IMGT to assign V, D and J genes, CDR3 length, and insertions or deletions at six rearrangement sites. Within each subset, clonotype counts were normalized to sorted cell number, and only after that were true diversity and Gini coefficients computed with the tcR R package. Repertoire sharing was quantified using the overlap coefficient calculated on TCRB nucleotide sequences. Out-of-frame TCRB sequences from naive cells were analyzed to stand in for the pre-selection repertoire. Not all clones reach the TCRdb copy of this immuneACCESS table, which keeps in-frame sequences only. Checked studies attribute under half of the gap to unresolved V genes and leave the rest unexplained. The D gene and trimming were derived from the DNA, and the V and J assignments and clone size from that table. This sample comprises under 400,000 clones, around a fifth of them detected only once. The ten largest clones capture around 0.044% of the sample.

This clone was seen a few times. What antigen it recognizes has not been identified. No much larger clone exists at a distance of one base, and base qualities are not known. Each donor gave one peripheral blood draw, averaging roughly 0.11 L, which was collected into heparinised tubes. A BD FACSAria II was used to sort naive, central memory, regulatory and stem cell-like memory CD4+ T cells with a panel that included CD45RO, CCR7, CD25, CD127, CD95 and CD27. Purity was above 95% for every sorted population. PBMCs were isolated immediately by Lymphoprep density gradient centrifugation and stained directly without culture. To minimize batch effects, samples were stained and sorted in pairs, one healthy donor with one patient per experiment. The paper's findings and limits, for the study overall: Naive, central memory and regulatory TCRB repertoires appeared to be more alike among patients than among healthy donors. A moderate but significant shortening of TCRB CDR3 length was observed in type 1 diabetes patients in all four CD4+ subsets. Because small numbers of individuals were included in the HLA sub-analyses, any influence of HLA type on TCRB rearrangement was left unresolved. Patients with type 1 diabetes made fewer insertions and deleted more nucleotides at VDJ recombination sites, implying thymic rearrangement abnormalities. PCR may preferentially amplify shorter templates, but because patient and control samples were amplified and corrected together, any resulting skew would affect both groups equally. Because cDNA was sequenced instead of genomic DNA, activated cells with high expression could be over-represented, although the groups did not differ in activation or CD3 levels.

The germline V gene yields MGHRA for CDR1 and YSYEKL for CDR2. V lost 0 bases and J lost 2 bases; the stretch between them is 8 bases long. The CDR3, from cysteine to phenylalanine, totals 15 residues. The only DNA kept is the CDR3, 45 bases in frame from the first base. Sequencing was carried out using naive CD4+ T cells from blood. This sample's cell subset or site label indicates: true naive CD4+ T cells. This clonotype was obtained from a woman aged 18-29 years in good health. The sequence joins TRBV4-1 to TRBJ1-3; the D region possibly corresponds to TRBD1 (5 bases align). The bases are TGCGCCAGCAGCCAAGATTCAGGGACTGGAAACACCATATATTTT. Its translation reads: CASSQDSGTGNTIYF.